This TCR beta chain was sequenced in a study of T cells after yellow fever vaccination. General study findings and limits: Most clones from primary vaccination were detected again post-booster (around 96% CD4, approximately 90% CD8).

TCRdb redid the calling of the 5' RACE reads with MiXCR, one entry per CDR3 protein. The sample lists fewer than 400,000 distinct CDR3 sequences, approximately 5.7% occurring once. Details on this clonotype: Its target is unknown.

This clonotype was sampled from a man aged 25-40 years who received the YFV17D yellow fever vaccine. Sample: PBMCs, taken 5 days after the yellow fever booster vaccination.

CDR3 nucleotides: TGTGCCAGCAGCCCGCAGGGCGGGAGGCTCTCCTACGAGCAGTACTTC. As protein: CASSPQGGRLSYEQYF. The chain is built from TRBV7-2 and TRBJ2-7; TRBD2 agrees at 8 bases. The CDR3 loop spans 16 amino acids. Germline V gene lookup returns CDR1 SGHTA and CDR2 FQGNSA. The V and J ends lost 5 bases and 0 bases, in that order; junction bases with no gene match: 9.